This TCR beta chain came from a study of T cell changes during pregnancy in multiple sclerosis. Method: immunoSEQ multiplex PCR; TCRdb's copy keeps in-frame clones and lacks some. The table shows about 53,000 clones, with over 85% occurring only once. CDR3 length equals 12 residues. Germline CDR1 is MNHNY and CDR2 is SVGAGI (reference sequence). J lost 6 bases, V lost 6 bases, and 1 base had no gene match. This specimen was CD8+ T cells from peripheral blood mononuclear cells, taken before pregnancy. The V gene is TRBV6-6, the J gene TRBJ2-7; 11 bases align to TRBD2. The sequence was obtained from a female donor with multiple sclerosis, enrolled in a pregnancy study. The CDR3 coding sequence is TGTGCCAGCAGACTAGCGGGGGCCGAGCAGTACTTC. Translating it yields CASRLAGAEQYF.